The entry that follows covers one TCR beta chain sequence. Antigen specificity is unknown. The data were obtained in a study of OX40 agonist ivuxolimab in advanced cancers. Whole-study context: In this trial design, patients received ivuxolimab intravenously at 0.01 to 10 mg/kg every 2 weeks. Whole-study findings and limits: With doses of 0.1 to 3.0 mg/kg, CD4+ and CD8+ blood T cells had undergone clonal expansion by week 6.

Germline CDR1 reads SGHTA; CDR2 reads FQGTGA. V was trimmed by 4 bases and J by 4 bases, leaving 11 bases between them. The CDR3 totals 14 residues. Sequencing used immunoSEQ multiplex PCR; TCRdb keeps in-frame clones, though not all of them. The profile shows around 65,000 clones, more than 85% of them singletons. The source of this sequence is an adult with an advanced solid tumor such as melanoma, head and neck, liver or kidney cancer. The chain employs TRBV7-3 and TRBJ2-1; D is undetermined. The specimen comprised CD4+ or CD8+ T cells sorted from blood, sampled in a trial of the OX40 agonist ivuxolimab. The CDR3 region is CASSSGATYNEQFF. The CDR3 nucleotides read TGTGCCAGCAGCTCCGGAGCGACTTACAATGAGCAGTTCTTC.